A selection of T cell receptor beta chains follows, all from one sample in a study of blood T cell repertoires in COVID-19. The repertoire was sequenced with immunoSEQ multiplex PCR; TCRdb's copy has only in-frame clones and lacks some. The table lists roughly 440,000 clones, approximately 88% of them singletons. The sequenced material came from peripheral blood. These receptors came from a woman between 50 and 59 years old with COVID-19, enrolled during active disease. CDR3s include the opening cysteine and the closing phenylalanine or tryptophan. The order of the fields is D gene, V gene, J gene, clone size, CDR3 protein, CDR3 DNA. A D gene is named only where the DNA matches it firmly. Clone sizes are given selectively: once, few, many, or a class where the clone is expanded.

d_gene: TRBD1
v_gene: TRBV5-1
j_gene: TRBJ2-3
abundance: -
CDR3aa: CASRTGGNTDTQYF
CDR3nt: TGCGCCAGCAGGACAGGGGGAAACACAGATACGCAGTATTTT

d_gene: -
v_gene: TRBV11-2
j_gene: TRBJ1-2
abundance: -
CDR3aa: CASSLGGYGYTF
CDR3nt: TGTGCCAGCAGCTTGGGGGGCTATGGCTACACCTTC

d_gene: TRBD1
v_gene: TRBV6-5
j_gene: TRBJ1-1
abundance: -
CDR3aa: CASSYSDRGRIAFF
CDR3nt: TGTGCCAGCAGTTACTCGGACAGGGGGCGCATAGCTTTCTTT

d_gene: TRBD1
v_gene: TRBV10-2
j_gene: TRBJ2-1
abundance: -
CDR3aa: CASSMTGSNEQFF
CDR3nt: TGCGCCAGCAGCATGACAGGGAGCAATGAGCAGTTCTTC

d_gene: -
v_gene: TRBV24-1
j_gene: TRBJ2-3
abundance: -
CDR3aa: CATGGAYRTDTQYF
CDR3nt: TGTGCCACCGGAGGGGCGTATCGCACAGATACGCAGTATTTT

d_gene: -
v_gene: TRBV12-3/TRBV12-4
j_gene: TRBJ1-1
abundance: -
CDR3aa: CASSFSLNTEAFF
CDR3nt: TGTGCCAGCAGTTTTAGCCTGAACACTGAAGCTTTCTTT

d_gene: TRBD1
v_gene: TRBV5-1
j_gene: TRBJ1-1
abundance: few
CDR3aa: CASSLDRGTEAFF
CDR3nt: TGCGCCAGCAGCCTGGACAGGGGGACTGAAGCTTTCTTT

d_gene: TRBD1
v_gene: TRBV29-1
j_gene: TRBJ1-1
abundance: -
CDR3aa: CSGLQGGNTEAFF
CDR3nt: TGCAGCGGCCTACAGGGGGGAAACACTGAAGCTTTCTTT

d_gene: -
v_gene: TRBV6-5
j_gene: TRBJ2-3
abundance: once
CDR3aa: CASSYTGGDTQYF
CDR3nt: TGTGCCAGCAGTTATACAGGAGGGGATACGCAGTATTTT

d_gene: -
v_gene: TRBV4-1
j_gene: TRBJ2-2
abundance: -
CDR3aa: CASSQVEGTGELFF
CDR3nt: TGCGCCAGCAGCCAAGTGGAGGGAACCGGGGAGCTGTTTTTT

d_gene: TRBD1
v_gene: TRBV6-5
j_gene: TRBJ1-1
abundance: -
CDR3aa: CASSPGTGKAFF
CDR3nt: TGTGCCAGCAGTCCCGGGACAGGGAAAGCTTTCTTT

d_gene: TRBD2
v_gene: TRBV6-2/TRBV6-3
j_gene: TRBJ2-3
abundance: -
CDR3aa: CATSSGLALHTQYF
CDR3nt: TGTGCCACCAGCTCGGGACTAGCACTACATACGCAGTATTTT

d_gene: TRBD2
v_gene: TRBV5-6
j_gene: TRBJ2-7
abundance: -
CDR3aa: CASRTAGETYEQYF
CDR3nt: TGTGCCAGCAGAACGGCGGGGGAAACCTACGAGCAGTACTTC

d_gene: -
v_gene: TRBV5-1
j_gene: TRBJ1-1
abundance: -
CDR3aa: CASRPGPQGGTEAFF
CDR3nt: TGCGCCAGCAGACCGGGACCCCAGGGAGGTACTGAAGCTTTCTTT

d_gene: -
v_gene: TRBV10-1
j_gene: TRBJ1-3
abundance: -
CDR3aa: CAMSTDSSGNTIYF
CDR3nt: TGCGCCATGTCGACAGATAGCTCTGGAAACACCATATATTTT

d_gene: TRBD1
v_gene: TRBV9
j_gene: TRBJ1-4
abundance: -
CDR3aa: CASSVTGPGGREKLFF
CDR3nt: TGTGCCAGCAGCGTAACAGGGCCAGGGGGCCGGGAAAAACTGTTTTTT

d_gene: TRBD1
v_gene: TRBV27
j_gene: TRBJ1-2
abundance: -
CDR3aa: CASSLSGAGDRERGYTF
CDR3nt: TGTGCCAGCAGTTTATCGGGGGCGGGCGACAGGGAACGGGGCTACACCTTC

d_gene: -
v_gene: TRBV4-1
j_gene: TRBJ1-2
abundance: few
CDR3aa: CASSSQGITGYTF
CDR3nt: TGCGCCAGCAGCTCACAGGGCATTACTGGCTACACCTTC

d_gene: -
v_gene: TRBV2
j_gene: TRBJ2-4
abundance: -
CDR3aa: CASRTGLAKNIQYF
CDR3nt: TGTGCCAGCAGAACTGGACTAGCCAAAAACATTCAGTACTTC

d_gene: TRBD1
v_gene: TRBV3-1/TRBV3-2
j_gene: TRBJ1-2
abundance: -
CDR3aa: CASSQEPGTVYGYTF
CDR3nt: TGTGCCAGCAGCCAAGAGCCCGGGACAGTCTATGGCTACACCTTC

d_gene: -
v_gene: TRBV5-1
j_gene: TRBJ1-2
abundance: -
CDR3aa: CASSPFSGTNYGYTF
CDR3nt: TGCGCCAGCAGCCCCTTCTCCGGGACAAACTATGGCTACACCTTC

d_gene: -
v_gene: TRBV28
j_gene: TRBJ1-2
abundance: -
CDR3aa: CASSLRPGQGIGYTF
CDR3nt: TGTGCCAGCAGTTTACGCCCGGGGCAGGGGATAGGCTACACCTTC

d_gene: TRBD1
v_gene: TRBV2
j_gene: TRBJ1-2
abundance: -
CDR3aa: CASKGAEGYTF
CDR3nt: TGTGCCAGCAAGGGGGCAGAAGGCTACACCTTC

d_gene: -
v_gene: TRBV6-5
j_gene: TRBJ1-1
abundance: -
CDR3aa: CASSYGVRVRNTEAFF
CDR3nt: TGTGCCAGCAGTTACGGCGTGAGGGTCCGCAACACTGAAGCTTTCTTT

d_gene: TRBD2
v_gene: TRBV5-4
j_gene: TRBJ2-3
abundance: -
CDR3aa: CASSWGRGGPDTQYF
CDR3nt: TGTGCCAGCAGCTGGGGGCGGGGGGGCCCAGATACGCAGTATTTT

d_gene: TRBD1
v_gene: TRBV19
j_gene: TRBJ1-2
abundance: -
CDR3aa: CASSVDRDSDYGYTF
CDR3nt: TGTGCCAGTAGTGTCGACCGGGACAGTGATTATGGCTACACCTTC

d_gene: TRBD1
v_gene: TRBV6-5
j_gene: TRBJ2-5
abundance: -
CDR3aa: CASEDREEETQYF
CDR3nt: TGTGCCAGCGAGGACAGGGAAGAGGAGACCCAGTACTTC

d_gene: TRBD2
v_gene: TRBV3-1/TRBV3-2
j_gene: TRBJ2-2
abundance: -
CDR3aa: CASSQEARAGGLGGELFF
CDR3nt: TGTGCCAGCAGCCAAGAAGCGCGAGCGGGGGGCCTGGGCGGGGAGCTGTTTTTT

d_gene: TRBD2
v_gene: TRBV7-8
j_gene: TRBJ2-2
abundance: -
CDR3aa: CASIHPSASGGSTGELFF
CDR3nt: TGTGCCAGCATTCATCCTTCGGCTAGCGGGGGGTCCACCGGGGAGCTGTTTTTT

d_gene: -
v_gene: TRBV30
j_gene: TRBJ2-2
abundance: -
CDR3aa: CAWSVSRTGTGELFF
CDR3nt: TGTGCCTGGAGTGTATCGCGTACAGGGACCGGGGAGCTGTTTTTT

d_gene: -
v_gene: TRBV14
j_gene: TRBJ2-7
abundance: -
CDR3aa: CASSQVTVEEQYF
CDR3nt: TGTGCCAGCAGCCAAGTCACCGTAGAGGAGCAGTACTTC

d_gene: TRBD1
v_gene: TRBV10-3
j_gene: TRBJ1-6
abundance: -
CDR3aa: CAIGDRPGQTPSSYNSPLHF
CDR3nt: TGTGCCATCGGGGACAGACCTGGACAGACTCCGAGCTCCTATAATTCACCCCTCCACTTT

d_gene: -
v_gene: TRBV5-1
j_gene: TRBJ2-7
abundance: -
CDR3aa: CASSLRVDEQYF
CDR3nt: TGCGCCAGCAGCTTGCGGGTAGACGAGCAGTACTTC

d_gene: TRBD1
v_gene: TRBV24-1
j_gene: TRBJ2-7
abundance: -
CDR3aa: CATSDQGQGGEQYF
CDR3nt: TGTGCCACCAGTGATCAGGGACAGGGGGGAGAGCAGTACTTC

d_gene: -
v_gene: TRBV4-1
j_gene: TRBJ1-1
abundance: -
CDR3aa: CASSPPGNREAFF
CDR3nt: TGCGCCAGCAGCCCCCCCGGGAACAGAGAAGCTTTCTTT

d_gene: -
v_gene: TRBV7-3
j_gene: TRBJ2-1
abundance: -
CDR3aa: CASSLTSGHNEQFF
CDR3nt: TGTGCCAGCAGCTTAACCTCGGGACATAACGAGCAGTTCTTC

d_gene: -
v_gene: TRBV12-3/TRBV12-4
j_gene: TRBJ1-1
abundance: -
CDR3aa: CASSSSTNTEAFF
CDR3nt: TGTGCCAGCAGTTCTTCAACTAACACTGAAGCTTTCTTT

d_gene: -
v_gene: TRBV24-1
j_gene: TRBJ1-2
abundance: -
CDR3aa: CATSDQTQGPYGYTF
CDR3nt: TGTGCCACCAGTGACCAAACCCAGGGCCCCTATGGCTACACCTTC

d_gene: -
v_gene: TRBV5-1
j_gene: TRBJ2-3
abundance: -
CDR3aa: CASRPGPSTDTQYF
CDR3nt: TGCGCCAGCAGGCCAGGCCCTAGCACAGATACGCAGTATTTT

d_gene: -
v_gene: TRBV5-4
j_gene: TRBJ1-1
abundance: few
CDR3aa: CASRLGRGRGGDTEAFF
CDR3nt: TGTGCCAGCAGACTTGGCCGCGGTCGGGGAGGGGACACTGAAGCTTTCTTT

d_gene: TRBD2
v_gene: TRBV4-1
j_gene: TRBJ2-3
abundance: -
CDR3aa: CASSPVGSGDGDTQYF
CDR3nt: TGCGCCAGCAGCCCCGTGGGGAGCGGGGATGGAGATACGCAGTATTTT

d_gene: -
v_gene: TRBV6-2/TRBV6-3
j_gene: TRBJ2-7
abundance: -
CDR3aa: CASSYINFYEQYF
CDR3nt: TGTGCCAGCAGTTACATCAACTTCTACGAGCAGTACTTC

d_gene: -
v_gene: TRBV30
j_gene: TRBJ2-7
abundance: -
CDR3aa: CAWSVKSGISYEQYF
CDR3nt: TGTGCCTGGAGTGTTAAATCAGGGATTTCCTACGAGCAGTACTTC

d_gene: -
v_gene: TRBV18
j_gene: TRBJ1-2
abundance: -
CDR3aa: CASSPPGELSYTF
CDR3nt: TGTGCCAGCTCACCCCCCGGGGAATTGAGCTACACCTTC

d_gene: -
v_gene: TRBV7-9
j_gene: TRBJ1-4
abundance: -
CDR3aa: CASSLRLAAGEKLFF
CDR3nt: TGTGCCAGCAGCCTAAGGCTGGCAGCAGGTGAAAAACTGTTTTTT

d_gene: TRBD2
v_gene: TRBV5-4
j_gene: TRBJ2-1
abundance: once
CDR3aa: CASSLRLAGSYNEQFF
CDR3nt: TGTGCCAGCAGCTTACGACTAGCGGGATCCTACAATGAGCAGTTCTTC

d_gene: -
v_gene: TRBV28
j_gene: TRBJ1-1
abundance: -
CDR3aa: CASSPPGHQELTEAFF
CDR3nt: TGTGCCAGCAGTCCGCCGGGACACCAAGAACTGACTGAAGCTTTCTTT

d_gene: -
v_gene: TRBV28
j_gene: TRBJ1-5
abundance: -
CDR3aa: CASSSPKGVRENQPQHF
CDR3nt: TGTGCCAGCAGTTCGCCTAAGGGGGTGAGGGAAAATCAGCCCCAGCATTTT

d_gene: -
v_gene: TRBV9
j_gene: TRBJ1-3
abundance: -
CDR3aa: CASSSWDLSSGNTIYF
CDR3nt: TGTGCCAGCAGCTCGTGGGACTTATCCTCTGGAAACACCATATATTTT